The T cell receptor (beta chain) described here comes from a study of long-term antiretroviral therapy in people with HIV. Each HIV-infected participant was given treatment in the United States. The libraries were made with immunoSEQ v3.0 at survey level. The assay was immunoSEQ multiplex PCR, and TCRdb's table has in-frame clones only and misses some. The sample shows 25,000 to 30,000 clones, approximately 93% of them seen only once. To note about this clone: The antigen remains undetermined.

Germline V CDR1 and CDR2: SGHRS, YFSETQ. The CDR3 consists of 15 residues. Trimming took 3 bases from V and 0 from J, leaving 12 bases between them. The study's findings and limits: Older ART regimens may have been in use when blood was drawn between about 2004 and 2018. Across all time points, the repertoire was dominated by clones that expanded before ART.

The chain recombines TRBV5-1 with TRBJ1-1, with D maybe TRBD1 (5 bases). This receptor was taken from a woman between 40 and 50 years old with HIV. This material consisted of unsorted PBMCs, taken 6.5 years after starting antiretroviral therapy. This CDR3 reads CASSWGLTMNTEAFF. CDR3 nucleotides: TGCGCCAGCAGCTGGGGACTGACCATGAACACTGAAGCTTTCTTT.